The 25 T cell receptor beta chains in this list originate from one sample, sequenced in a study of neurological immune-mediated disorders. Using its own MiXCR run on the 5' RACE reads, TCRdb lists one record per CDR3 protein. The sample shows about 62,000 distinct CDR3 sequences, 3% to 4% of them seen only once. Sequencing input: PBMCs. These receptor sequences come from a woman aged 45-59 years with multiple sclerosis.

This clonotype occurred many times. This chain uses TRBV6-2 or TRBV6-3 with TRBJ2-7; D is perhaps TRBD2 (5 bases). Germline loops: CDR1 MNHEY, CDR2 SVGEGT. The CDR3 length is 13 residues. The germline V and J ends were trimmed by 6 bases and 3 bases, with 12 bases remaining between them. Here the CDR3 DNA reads TGTGCCAGCAGCTGGACGGGGATCTACGAGCAGTACTTC. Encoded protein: CASSWTGIYEQYF.

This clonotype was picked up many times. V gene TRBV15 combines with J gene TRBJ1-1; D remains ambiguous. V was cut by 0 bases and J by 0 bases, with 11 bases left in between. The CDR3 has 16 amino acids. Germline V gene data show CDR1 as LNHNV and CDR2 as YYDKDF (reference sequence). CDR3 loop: CATSRDNPTLNTEAFF. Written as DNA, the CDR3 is TGTGCCACCAGCAGAGATAATCCAACGCTGAACACTGAAGCTTTCTTT.

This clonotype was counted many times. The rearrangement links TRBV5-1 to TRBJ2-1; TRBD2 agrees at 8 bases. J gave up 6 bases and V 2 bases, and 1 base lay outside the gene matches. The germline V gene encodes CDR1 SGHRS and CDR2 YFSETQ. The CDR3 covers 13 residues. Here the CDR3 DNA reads TGCGCCAGCAGCTTAGGGACTAGCAATGAGCAGTTCTTC. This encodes CASSLGTSNEQFF.

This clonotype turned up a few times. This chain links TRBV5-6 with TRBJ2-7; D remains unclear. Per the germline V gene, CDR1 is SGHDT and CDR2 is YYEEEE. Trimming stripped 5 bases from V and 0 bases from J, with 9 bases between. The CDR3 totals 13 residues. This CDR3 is CASSPSGSYEQYF. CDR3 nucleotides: TGTGCCAGCAGTCCATCCGGCTCCTACGAGCAGTACTTC.

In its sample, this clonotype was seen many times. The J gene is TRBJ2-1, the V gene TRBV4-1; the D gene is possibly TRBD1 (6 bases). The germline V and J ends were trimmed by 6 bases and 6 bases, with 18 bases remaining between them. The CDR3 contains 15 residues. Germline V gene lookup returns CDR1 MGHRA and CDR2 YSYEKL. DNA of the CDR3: TGCGCCAGCAGTCAGACAGGCACAATCCCCAATGAGCAGTTCTTC. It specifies CASSQTGTIPNEQFF.

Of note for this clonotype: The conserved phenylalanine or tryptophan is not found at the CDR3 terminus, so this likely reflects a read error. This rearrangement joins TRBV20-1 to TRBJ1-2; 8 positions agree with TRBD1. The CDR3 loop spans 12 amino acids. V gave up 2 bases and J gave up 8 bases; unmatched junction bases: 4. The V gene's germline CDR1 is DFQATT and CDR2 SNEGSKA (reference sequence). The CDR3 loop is CSARWTGTGYTY. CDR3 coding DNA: TGCAGTGCTAGATGGACAGGGACAGGCTACACCTAC.

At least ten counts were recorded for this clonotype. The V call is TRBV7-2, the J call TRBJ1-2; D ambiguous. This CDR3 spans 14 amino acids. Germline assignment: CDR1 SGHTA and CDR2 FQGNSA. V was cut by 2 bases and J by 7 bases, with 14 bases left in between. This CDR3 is CASSLRGVTIGYTF. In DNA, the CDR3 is TGTGCCAGCAGCTTACGAGGCGTGACGATTGGCTACACCTTC.

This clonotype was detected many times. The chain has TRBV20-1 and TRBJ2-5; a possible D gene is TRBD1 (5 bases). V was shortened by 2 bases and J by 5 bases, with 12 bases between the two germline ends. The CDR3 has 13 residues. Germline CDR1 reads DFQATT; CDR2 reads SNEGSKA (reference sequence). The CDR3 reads CSARPDSIETQYF. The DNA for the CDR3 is TGCAGTGCTAGACCAGACAGCATTGAGACCCAGTACTTC.

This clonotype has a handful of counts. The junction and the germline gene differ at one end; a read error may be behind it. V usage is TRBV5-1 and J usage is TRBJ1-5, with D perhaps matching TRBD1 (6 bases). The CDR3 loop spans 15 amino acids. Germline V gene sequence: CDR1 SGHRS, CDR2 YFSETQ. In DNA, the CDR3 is TGCGCCAGCAGCCTCGGACAGAATAGCAATCAGCCCCAGAATTTT. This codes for CASSLGQNSNQPQNF.

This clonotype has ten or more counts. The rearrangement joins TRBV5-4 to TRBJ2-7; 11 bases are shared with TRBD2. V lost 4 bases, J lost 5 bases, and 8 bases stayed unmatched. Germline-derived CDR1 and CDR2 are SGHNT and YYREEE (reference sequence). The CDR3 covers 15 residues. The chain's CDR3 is CASSPGGLAVHEQYF. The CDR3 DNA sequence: TGTGCCAGCAGCCCGGGGGGACTAGCGGTCCACGAGCAGTACTTC.

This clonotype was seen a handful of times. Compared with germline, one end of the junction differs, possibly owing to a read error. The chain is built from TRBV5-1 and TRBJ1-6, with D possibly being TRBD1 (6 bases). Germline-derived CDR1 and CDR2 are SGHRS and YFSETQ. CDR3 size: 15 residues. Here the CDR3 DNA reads TGCGCCAGCAGCTTGCCACAGGGAGATAATTCACCCCTCAACTTT. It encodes CASSLPQGDNSPLNF. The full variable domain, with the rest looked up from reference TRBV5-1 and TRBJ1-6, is KAGVTQTPRYLIKTRGQQVTLSCSPISGHRSVSWYQQTPGQGLQFLFEYFSETQRNKGNFPGRFSGRQFSNSRSEMNVSTLELGDSALYLCASSLPQGDNSPLNFGNGTRLTVT.

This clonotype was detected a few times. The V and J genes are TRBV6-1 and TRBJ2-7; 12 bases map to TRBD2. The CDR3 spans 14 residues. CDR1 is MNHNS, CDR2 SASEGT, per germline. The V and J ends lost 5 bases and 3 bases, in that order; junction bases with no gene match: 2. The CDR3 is CASSRGLAGYEQYF. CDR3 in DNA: TGTGCCAGCAGTAGGGGACTAGCGGGCTACGAGCAGTACTTC.

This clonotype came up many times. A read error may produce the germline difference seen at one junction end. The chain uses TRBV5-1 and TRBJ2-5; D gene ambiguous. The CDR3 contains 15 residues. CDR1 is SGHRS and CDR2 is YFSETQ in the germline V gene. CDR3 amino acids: CASSLVPGPQGTQYF. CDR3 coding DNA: TGCGCCAGCAGCTTGGTTCCCGGACCCCAAGGGACCCAGTACTTC. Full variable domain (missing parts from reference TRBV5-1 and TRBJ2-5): KAGVTQTPRYLIKTRGQQVTLSCSPISGHRSVSWYQQTPGQGLQFLFEYFSETQRNKGNFPGRFSGRQFSNSRSEMNVSTLELGDSALYLCASSLVPGPQGTQYFGPGTRLLVL.

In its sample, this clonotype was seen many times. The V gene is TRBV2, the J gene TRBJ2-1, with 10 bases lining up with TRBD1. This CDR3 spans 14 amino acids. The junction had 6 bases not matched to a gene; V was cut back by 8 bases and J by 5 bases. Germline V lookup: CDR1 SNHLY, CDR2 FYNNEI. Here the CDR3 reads CASVRQGADNEQFF. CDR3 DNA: TGTGCCAGCGTAAGACAGGGGGCGGACAATGAGCAGTTCTTC.

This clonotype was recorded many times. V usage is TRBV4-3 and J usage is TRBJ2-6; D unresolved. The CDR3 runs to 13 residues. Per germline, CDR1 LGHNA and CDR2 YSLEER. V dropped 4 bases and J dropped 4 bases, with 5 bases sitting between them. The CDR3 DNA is TGCGCCAGCAGCCCCCAGGGGGCCAACGTCCTGACTTTC. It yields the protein CASSPQGANVLTF.

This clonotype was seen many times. CDR3 nucleotides: TGTGCCAGCAGCGCGGATAGTCACGGCGAGCAGTACTTC. Protein product: CASSADSHGEQYF. The chain joins TRBV9 to TRBJ2-7; D is undetermined. The CDR3 covers 13 residues. V dropped 3 bases and J dropped 6 bases, with 13 bases sitting between them. Germline CDR1 is SGDLS and CDR2 is YYNGEE.

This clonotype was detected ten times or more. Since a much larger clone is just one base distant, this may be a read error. The CDR3 spells CVSGPGAGESYNEQFF. DNA for the CDR3: TGCGTCAGCGGTCCTGGAGCGGGAGAATCCTACAATGAGCAGTTCTTC. This sequence joins TRBV5-1 and TRBJ2-1; 8 bases match TRBD2. The germline V gene has CDR1 SGHRS and CDR2 YFSETQ. This CDR3 spans 16 amino acids.

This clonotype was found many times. The CDR3 DNA reads TGTGCCAGCAGCGAACTAGCGGGAGGTTGGAGCAGCACGGCCGGGGAGCTGTTTTTT. Translated: CASSELAGGWSSTAGELFF. V gene TRBV7-9 combines with J gene TRBJ2-2; 12 positions agree with TRBD2. The germline V gene encodes CDR1 SEHNR and CDR2 FQNEAQ (reference sequence). CDR3 length: 19 residues. The V and J ends lost 5 bases and 6 bases, in that order; junction bases with no gene match: 16.

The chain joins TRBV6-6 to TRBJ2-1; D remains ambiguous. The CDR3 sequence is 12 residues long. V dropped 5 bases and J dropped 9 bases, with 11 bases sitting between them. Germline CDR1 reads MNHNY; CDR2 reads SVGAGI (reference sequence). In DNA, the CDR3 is TGTGCCAGCAGTGCCTCGTTGGTTGAGCAGTTCTTC. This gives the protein CASSASLVEQFF.

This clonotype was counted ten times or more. The CDR3 is CASSESSGANVLTF. In DNA form, the CDR3 reads TGTGCCAGCAGTGAAAGCTCTGGGGCCAACGTCCTGACTTTC. V and J are TRBV2 and TRBJ2-6; unclear D gene. CDR3 size: 14 residues. In germline, CDR1 is SNHLY, CDR2 FYNNEI. V shed 2 bases and J shed 0 bases, with 2 bases lying between them.

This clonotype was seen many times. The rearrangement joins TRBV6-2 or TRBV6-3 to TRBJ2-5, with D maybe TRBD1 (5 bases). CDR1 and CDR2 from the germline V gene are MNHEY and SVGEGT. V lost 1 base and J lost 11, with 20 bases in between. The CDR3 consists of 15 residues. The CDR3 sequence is CASSYYEGIGSGQYF. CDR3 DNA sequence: TGTGCCAGCAGTTACTACGAAGGGATTGGTTCAGGGCAGTACTTC.

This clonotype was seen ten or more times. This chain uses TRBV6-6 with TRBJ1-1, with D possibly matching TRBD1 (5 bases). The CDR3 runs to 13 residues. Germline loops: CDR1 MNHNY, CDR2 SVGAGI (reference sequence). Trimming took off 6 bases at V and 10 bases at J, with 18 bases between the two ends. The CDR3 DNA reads TGTGCCAGCAGCCCAGGAACTGGGGGGGTAGCTTTCTTT. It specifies CASSPGTGGVAFF.

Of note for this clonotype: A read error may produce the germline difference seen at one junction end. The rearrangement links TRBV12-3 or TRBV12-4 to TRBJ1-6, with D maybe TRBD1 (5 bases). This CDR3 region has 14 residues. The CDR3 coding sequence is TGTGCCAGCAGTCCCGGAGGTGGATTAGGGGCCCTCAACTTT. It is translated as CASSPGGGLGALNF.

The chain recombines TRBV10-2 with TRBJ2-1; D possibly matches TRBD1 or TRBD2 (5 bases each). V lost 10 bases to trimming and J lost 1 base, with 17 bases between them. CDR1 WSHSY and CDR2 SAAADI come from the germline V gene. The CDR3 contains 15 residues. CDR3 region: CATPLPGASYNEQFF. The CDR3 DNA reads TGCGCCACTCCTCTTCCCGGGGCTTCCTACAATGAGCAGTTCTTC.

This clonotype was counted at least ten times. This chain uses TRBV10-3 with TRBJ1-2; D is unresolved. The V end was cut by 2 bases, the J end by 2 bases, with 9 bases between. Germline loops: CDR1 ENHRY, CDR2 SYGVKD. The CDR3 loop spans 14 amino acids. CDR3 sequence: CAISELTRNYGYTF. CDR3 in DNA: TGTGCCATCAGTGAGCTCACAAGAAACTATGGCTACACCTTC.